This T cell receptor beta chain was captured in a study of T cell responses to AZD1222 COVID-19 vaccine. The V gene's germline CDR1 is SGHTA and CDR2 FQGNSA. With 4 bases clipped from V and 2 bases from J, the junction kept 6 bases outside the gene matches. The CDR3 runs to 15 residues. Libraries were prepared by immunoSEQ multiplex PCR; TCRdb keeps only in-frame clonotypes and omits some of them. The sample has about 180,000 clones; 80% to 95% are singletons. General observations from the study: Nearly half of spike-specific TCRs reportedly go after variant regions that carry no mutations. Repertoire samples came only from after the peak T cell response. Only five or six AZD1222 recipients tested seropositive at baseline. Clonal diversity was possibly underestimated, and the donors were mostly white British, with more females.

Only one count was recorded for this clone. Its target is unknown. V usage is TRBV7-2 and J usage is TRBJ2-7, with 9 positions matching TRBD1. Sequencing was performed on peripheral blood, taken 28 days after the second dose of the MenACWY control vaccine. The sequence came from an adult who received the MenACWY meningococcal vaccine as a control. The CDR3 nucleotides are TGTGCCAGCAGCTCCTCCGGGACAGGGCCCTACGAGCAGTACTTC. Protein sequence: CASSSSGTGPYEQYF.